The present T cell receptor beta chain was sequenced within a study of control samples from healthy donors and cancer patients. Per germline, CDR1 LGHDT and CDR2 YNNKEL (reference sequence). Trimming cost V 6 bases and J 8 bases; bases outside gene matches: 6. The CDR3 covers 12 residues. Assay: immunoSEQ multiplex PCR; the TCRdb copy retains only in-frame clones and omits some. The sample contains some 150,000 clones, 90% to 95% of which appear only once. The chain links TRBV3-1 (or the pseudogene TRBV3-2) to TRBJ1-1, with 7 bases that match TRBD1. The material sequenced was PBMCs. This sequence originates from a man aged 55 to 70 with colorectal cancer. The CDR3 bases are TGTGCCAGCAGTTCGGGACAGCAAGAAGCTTTCTTT. It yields the protein CASSSGQQEAFF.